A selection of T cell receptor beta chains follows, all from one sample in a study of shared clonotypes between healthy human individuals. Repertoires were generated with immunoSEQ multiplex PCR, while TCRdb's copy carries only in-frame clones and drops some. The sample contains approximately 1,500,000 clones, over 95% of which appear only once. The specimen sequenced was naive CD4+ T cells sorted from blood. The receptors here all came from a man in his thirties or forties in good health. Each CDR3 is given with its conserved first and last residue. D genes are given only for firm matches. Some rows have no size entry. The others give once, few or many, or a class for an expanded clone.

TRBJ2-2 | TRBV2 | - | - | CASSEYGGGTGELFF | TGTGCCAGCAGTGAATATGGAGGCGGTACCGGGGAGCTGTTTTTT
TRBJ2-1 | TRBV29-1 | once | - | CSVRYNSAHNEQFF | TGCAGCGTCCGATATAATAGCGCCCACAATGAGCAGTTCTTC
TRBJ2-7 | TRBV27 | - | - | CASSLFLGAPHEQYF | TGTGCCAGCAGTTTATTTCTGGGGGCGCCCCACGAGCAGTACTTC
TRBJ2-5 | TRBV11-1 | - | - | CASSPPTGTFGETQYF | TGTGCCAGCAGCCCACCGACAGGGACTTTCGGAGAGACCCAGTACTTC
TRBJ2-1 | TRBV7-9 | - | TRBD2 | CASNRLAGPNNEQFF | TGTGCCAGCAACCGACTAGCGGGACCGAACAATGAGCAGTTCTTC
TRBJ1-2 | TRBV5-8 | - | TRBD1 | CASSYTGTAQNYGYTF | TGTGCCAGCAGCTATACCGGGACAGCTCAAAACTATGGCTACACCTTC
TRBJ1-1 | TRBV5-4 | - | - | CASSLTQRGSENTEAFF | TGTGCCAGCAGCTTAACCCAGAGGGGATCGGAGAACACTGAAGCTTTCTTT
TRBJ2-3 | TRBV2 | - | - | CASRADSVSTDTQYF | TGTGCCAGCAGGGCGGATAGCGTAAGCACAGATACGCAGTATTTT
TRBJ2-7 | TRBV29-1 | - | TRBD2 | CSVRGLAVTYEQYF | TGCAGCGTTAGAGGACTAGCGGTAACCTACGAGCAGTACTTC
TRBJ2-7 | TRBV14 | few | - | CASSQDRGYEQYF | TGTGCCAGCAGCCAAGATCGGGGCTACGAGCAGTACTTC
TRBJ2-6 | TRBV5-6 | - | TRBD1 | CASSLGDRVSGANVLTF | TGTGCCAGCAGCTTAGGGGACAGGGTATCTGGGGCCAACGTCCTGACTTTC
TRBJ2-2 | TRBV18 | - | - | CASSPHAAGELFF | TGTGCCAGCTCACCGCATGCAGCCGGGGAGCTGTTTTTT
TRBJ2-2 | TRBV7-2 | - | - | CASSFGGPNTGELFF | TGTGCCAGCAGCTTCGGGGGCCCCAACACCGGGGAGCTGTTTTTT
TRBJ2-7 | TRBV7-2 | - | - | CASSFLDRPYEQYF | TGTGCCAGCAGCTTCCTTGACAGACCCTACGAGCAGTACTTC